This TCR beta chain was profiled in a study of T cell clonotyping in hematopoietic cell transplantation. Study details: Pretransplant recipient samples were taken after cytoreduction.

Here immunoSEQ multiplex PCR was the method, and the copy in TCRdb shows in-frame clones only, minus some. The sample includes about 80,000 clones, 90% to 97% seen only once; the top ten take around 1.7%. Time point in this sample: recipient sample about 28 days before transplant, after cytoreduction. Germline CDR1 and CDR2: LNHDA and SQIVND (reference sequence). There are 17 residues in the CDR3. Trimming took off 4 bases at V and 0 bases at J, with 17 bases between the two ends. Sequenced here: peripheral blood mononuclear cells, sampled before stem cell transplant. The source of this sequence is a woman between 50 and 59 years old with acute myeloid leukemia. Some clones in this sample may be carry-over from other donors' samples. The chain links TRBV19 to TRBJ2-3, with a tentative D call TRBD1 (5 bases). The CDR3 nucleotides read TGTGCCAGTAGTAGAAGACAGACAGCCGTTAGCACAGATACGCAGTATTTT. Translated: CASSRRQTAVSTDTQYF.